This TCR beta chain emerged from a study of T-cell memory formation after mild COVID-19 (dated by TCRdb to about 2021). Context from the whole study: Most TCR sequence clusters were specific to one of the two donors. In a couple of donors, T-cell clones that expanded and contracted after mild COVID-19 were followed by sequencing TCRalpha and TCRbeta repertoires longitudinally. Two young, previously healthy adult volunteers made up the cohort, one male and one female. The investigation overall reported the following: Only a couple of mild cases were covered in the study, and larger cohorts including severe cases with pre-infection samples were considered necessary. From day 15 to 85, contracting clones showed balanced CD4/CD8 phenotypes, whereas a second wave of clones that expanded from day 15 to 37 leaned towards CD4+. Contracting CD4+ clones were located mainly in the CM and EM memory subsets, whereas CD8+ clones were found to be enriched in EMRA. Some responding clones were detected in pre-infection memory, which suggested that pre-existing cross-reactive memory T cells had joined the SARS-CoV-2 response. SARS-CoV-2 specificity was not confirmed for the second-wave clones peaking on day 37.

The CDR3 starts with the cysteine, ends with the phenylalanine, and has 16 residues. The sequence is cut down to CDR3 DNA, 48 bases in frame from base 1. Trimming takes 3 bases off V and 1 base off J; junction bases not matched to a gene: 6. The germline V gene specifies SGHRS as CDR1 and YFSETQ as CDR2. In this sample, this clonotype turned up a few times. Its antigen remains undetermined. Base-call qualities are not available, and no considerably larger clone is one nucleotide away. Ficoll-Paque density gradient centrifugation was used to isolate PBMCs. The instrument was an Illumina NovaSeq 6000. TCRalpha and TCRbeta cDNA libraries were built by 5'RACE with constant-segment primers, adding sample barcodes and unique molecular identifiers. Trizol reagent was used to extract RNA from every sample. Amplification of the libraries took two PCR steps, and the second step added a second sample barcode plus Illumina TruSeq adapters. Sequencing of the libraries was done on an Illumina NovaSeq, producing 2 x 150 bp paired-end reads. On the authors' methods: The reads were demultiplexed and collapsed into UMI-guided consensus sequences using migec v1.2.7. With mixcr v2.1.11, UMI consensuses were aligned to TRA and TRB V and J templates and assembled into clonotypes. A clonotype was counted as expanded or contracted only if both edgeR and NoisET called the change significant, with noise models trained on biological replicates. For edgeR calls, the cutoffs were a false discovery rate-adjusted p below 0.01 and a log2 fold-change threshold of 1. PCA with hierarchical clustering of max-normalized trajectories of the 1000 most abundant clonotypes was used as exploratory dynamics analysis. Separately sequenced CD4+ and CD8+ repertoires were used to assign a CD4 or CD8 phenotype to each responding clone. Through fastp at Q25 and MiXCR, TCRdb rebuilt clones from the public reads, retaining in-frame beta chains. All rows with the same CDR3 protein become a single entry with the most common DNA and genes. The V and J calls were not made by the authors but by TCRdb's processing. In all, the sample holds hundreds of thousands of distinct CDR3 sequences, and about a fifth of those were seen once. About 8.7% of the sample is in the top ten clones.

Recombination linked TRBV5-1 to TRBJ1-2; 10 middle bases align to TRBD1. The receptor was isolated from an adult woman who had mild COVID-19 (a few samples of this study predate the infection). The sample titles of this study are shuffled in the database, so cell type and time point are left out; the donor was told from shared clones. Sequenced input: PBMCs or a T cell subset sorted from them (not recorded which). This receptor carries the CDR3 CASSSRDRGNNYGYTF. The sequenced DNA: TGCGCCAGCAGCTCGAGGGACAGGGGAAATAACTATGGCTACACCTTC.